This is a list of T cell receptor beta chains from one sample in a study of blood T cell repertoires in COVID-19. Clones were sequenced by immunoSEQ multiplex PCR, and TCRdb holds only the in-frame ones, with some missing. Here the sample spans tens of thousands of clones, around nine tenths being singletons. The sequencing sample was made of peripheral blood. The receptors were sampled from an elderly woman with active or convalescent COVID-19. CDR3s include the opening cysteine and the closing phenylalanine or tryptophan. The order of the fields is CDR3 protein, CDR3 DNA, J gene, clone size, V gene, D gene. D genes are given only for firm matches. The size field is filled for only some rows; it gives once, few, many or a size class.

CDR3: CASSPVAGGDTGELFF
DNA: TGTGCCAGCAGCCCAGTGGCGGGGGGCGACACCGGGGAGCTGTTTTTT
J: TRBJ2-2
size: NA
V: TRBV5-4
D: TRBD2

CDR3: CASSPGGGRTSGGYTF
DNA: TGTGCCAGCAGCCCGGGTGGGGGCCGCACCTCGGGGGGCTACACCTTC
J: TRBJ1-2
size: NA
V: TRBV13
D: NA

CDR3: CASSQEGRSEQYF
DNA: TGTGCCAGCAGCCAAGAGGGCAGGTCCGAGCAGTACTTC
J: TRBJ2-7
size: NA
V: TRBV14
D: NA

CDR3: CASSLDKVETQYF
DNA: TGTGCCAGCAGTTTGGACAAGGTAGAGACCCAGTACTTC
J: TRBJ2-5
size: once
V: TRBV28
D: NA

CDR3: CASSPPDRGKIGYTF
DNA: TGTGCCAGCAGCCCCCCCGACAGGGGAAAAATTGGCTACACCTTC
J: TRBJ1-2
size: NA
V: TRBV11-2
D: TRBD1

CDR3: CAWALPGTQYEQYF
DNA: TGTGCCTGGGCCTTACCGGGGACTCAATACGAGCAGTACTTC
J: TRBJ2-7
size: NA
V: TRBV30
D: NA

CDR3: CASSKGQGENYGYTF
DNA: TGTGCCAGCAGCAAGGGACAGGGGGAAAACTATGGCTACACCTTC
J: TRBJ1-2
size: NA
V: TRBV5-4
D: TRBD1

CDR3: CASSYSRDRGQSYTF
DNA: TGTGCCAGCAGTTACTCCCGGGACAGGGGGCAGAGCTACACCTTC
J: TRBJ1-2
size: NA
V: TRBV6-5
D: TRBD1

CDR3: CASSGGYSNQPQHF
DNA: TGTGCCAGCAGTGGGGGCTATAGCAATCAGCCCCAGCATTTT
J: TRBJ1-5
size: NA
V: TRBV2
D: NA

CDR3: CAITTGRGLGDTQYF
DNA: TGTGCCATCACCACCGGCAGGGGGCTGGGGGATACGCAGTATTTT
J: TRBJ2-3
size: NA
V: TRBV10-3
D: TRBD1

CDR3: CASSWSGNQPQHF
DNA: TGTGCCAGTAGTTGGTCAGGGAATCAGCCCCAGCATTTT
J: TRBJ1-5
size: once
V: TRBV19
D: NA

CDR3: CASAENTEAFF
DNA: TGTGCCAGCGCGGAGAACACTGAAGCTTTCTTT
J: TRBJ1-1
size: few
V: TRBV6-5
D: NA

CDR3: CASRGELNTEAFF
DNA: TGTGCCAGCAGAGGCGAGCTGAACACTGAAGCTTTCTTT
J: TRBJ1-1
size: NA
V: TRBV19
D: NA

CDR3: CATAGTRSTGELFF
DNA: TGTGCCACCGCCGGGACAAGGAGTACCGGGGAGCTGTTTTTT
J: TRBJ2-2
size: NA
V: TRBV19
D: NA

CDR3: CASSVGGGAAYEQYF
DNA: TGTGCCAGCAGCGTAGGAGGGGGCGCGGCGTACGAGCAGTACTTC
J: TRBJ2-7
size: NA
V: TRBV9
D: TRBD1

CDR3: CASSQEDYYGYTF
DNA: TGTGCCAGCAGCCAGGAGGACTACTATGGCTACACCTTC
J: TRBJ1-2
size: NA
V: TRBV4-2
D: NA

CDR3: CASSPVQGSYEQYF
DNA: TGCGCCAGCAGCCCTGTACAGGGATCCTACGAGCAGTACTTC
J: TRBJ2-7
size: NA
V: TRBV5-1
D: NA

CDR3: CASSQGAGQNTEAFF
DNA: TGTGCCAGCAGCCAAGGGGCCGGACAAAACACTGAAGCTTTCTTT
J: TRBJ1-1
size: few
V: TRBV4-2
D: NA

CDR3: CASSLTPRSSYNSPLHF
DNA: TGTGCCAGCAGCCTAACTCCTAGGAGCTCCTATAATTCACCCCTCCACTTT
J: TRBJ1-6
size: NA
V: TRBV7-2
D: NA

CDR3: CASSSTGTGLYGYTF
DNA: TGTGCCAGCAGCTCGACAGGTACGGGCCTTTATGGCTACACCTTC
J: TRBJ1-2
size: NA
V: TRBV7-2
D: NA

CDR3: CASSLVSRAEAFF
DNA: TGTGCCAGCAGCTTAGTTTCCAGGGCTGAAGCTTTCTTT
J: TRBJ1-1
size: once
V: TRBV7-8
D: NA

CDR3: CASSIATAGHGYTF
DNA: TGTGCCAGTAGTATAGCTACAGCGGGCCATGGCTACACCTTC
J: TRBJ1-2
size: NA
V: TRBV19
D: NA

CDR3: CASREGTYNSPLHF
DNA: TGCGCCAGCCGAGAGGGGACATATAATTCACCCCTCCACTTT
J: TRBJ1-6
size: NA
V: TRBV5-1
D: NA

CDR3: CASSQGWQGLDEQYF
DNA: TGTGCCAGCAGCCAAGGCTGGCAGGGTCTCGACGAGCAGTACTTC
J: TRBJ2-7
size: NA
V: TRBV3-1/TRBV3-2
D: NA

CDR3: CSVRQGMNTEAFF
DNA: TGCAGCGTCCGACAGGGGATGAACACTGAAGCTTTCTTT
J: TRBJ1-1
size: NA
V: TRBV29-1
D: TRBD1

CDR3: CASSLTRRNSPLHF
DNA: TGTGCCAGCAGCTTGACGCGGAGAAATTCACCCCTCCACTTT
J: TRBJ1-6
size: NA
V: TRBV13
D: NA

CDR3: CASSRHHSGGAIVSSYNEQFF
DNA: TGCGCCAGCAGCCGACACCATAGCGGGGGGGCCATAGTCTCCTCCTACAATGAGCAGTTCTTC
J: TRBJ2-1
size: NA
V: TRBV4-3
D: TRBD2

CDR3: CASSSREGEKLFF
DNA: TGTGCCAGCAGCTCCAGGGAGGGCGAAAAACTGTTTTTT
J: TRBJ1-4
size: once
V: TRBV7-7
D: NA

CDR3: CSASLGAEDTQYF
DNA: TGCAGTGCTAGTTTGGGGGCGGAAGATACGCAGTATTTT
J: TRBJ2-3
size: NA
V: TRBV20-1
D: NA

CDR3: CASSNLSRSRQETQYF
DNA: TGTGCCAGCAGCAATCTTTCCCGGTCTAGACAAGAGACCCAGTACTTC
J: TRBJ2-5
size: NA
V: TRBV21-1
D: NA

CDR3: CASSDLQGAGEWPQHF
DNA: TGTGCCAGCAGTGATTTACAGGGGGCTGGAGAATGGCCCCAGCATTTT
J: TRBJ1-5
size: NA
V: TRBV2
D: TRBD1

CDR3: CASGGNSDEQYF
DNA: TGTGCCTCCGGGGGGAATTCTGACGAGCAGTACTTC
J: TRBJ2-7
size: NA
V: TRBV10-3
D: TRBD2

CDR3: CSVERAGQGVELYGYTF
DNA: TGCAGCGTTGAGCGCGCGGGACAGGGGGTAGAGTTGTATGGCTACACCTTC
J: TRBJ1-2
size: NA
V: TRBV29-1
D: TRBD1

CDR3: CAWSAQGRYTEAFF
DNA: TGTGCCTGGAGTGCTCAGGGGAGATACACTGAAGCTTTCTTT
J: TRBJ1-1
size: once
V: TRBV30
D: NA

CDR3: CATSRTADTQYF
DNA: TGTGCCACCAGCAGGACTGCAGATACGCAGTATTTT
J: TRBJ2-3
size: NA
V: TRBV15
D: NA

CDR3: CASSFSPGKAVGEAFF
DNA: TGTGCCAGCAGCTTCAGTCCGGGGAAGGCCGTGGGGGAAGCTTTCTTT
J: TRBJ1-1
size: NA
V: TRBV7-8
D: NA

CDR3: CASSSQALWGYTF
DNA: TGTGCCAGTAGTTCACAGGCCCTCTGGGGCTACACCTTC
J: TRBJ1-2
size: NA
V: TRBV19
D: NA

CDR3: CASRREFRDFYEQYF
DNA: TGTGCCAGCAGACGCGAATTCCGGGACTTCTACGAGCAGTACTTC
J: TRBJ2-7
size: NA
V: TRBV6-5
D: NA

CDR3: CAWSGGQGLFKRSYEQYF
DNA: TGTGCCTGGAGTGGGGGACAGGGCTTGTTTAAGAGGTCCTACGAGCAGTACTTC
J: TRBJ2-7
size: NA
V: TRBV30
D: TRBD1

CDR3: CASSPGTGPNNSPLHF
DNA: TGTGCCAGCAGTCCGGGGACAGGGCCGAATAATTCACCCCTCCACTTT
J: TRBJ1-6
size: once
V: TRBV28
D: TRBD1

CDR3: CASSEFFWGRKYF
DNA: TGTGCCAGCAGTGAATTTTTTTGGGGGCGTAAGTACTTC
J: TRBJ2-7
size: NA
V: TRBV6-1
D: NA

CDR3: CASSMTLSGDQETQYF
DNA: TGTGCCAGTAGTATGACCTTGTCAGGGGACCAAGAGACCCAGTACTTC
J: TRBJ2-5
size: once
V: TRBV19
D: NA

CDR3: CASSIDPGQGDGYTF
DNA: TGTGCCAGTAGTATAGATCCCGGACAGGGGGACGGCTACACCTTC
J: TRBJ1-2
size: NA
V: TRBV19
D: TRBD1

CDR3: CASSWRGLQETQYF
DNA: TGTGCCAGCAGCTGGAGGGGCTTACAAGAGACCCAGTACTTC
J: TRBJ2-5
size: NA
V: TRBV11-2
D: NA

CDR3: CASSEGALGGATEAFF
DNA: TGTGCCAGCAGCGAGGGGGCCTTAGGCGGAGCGACTGAAGCTTTCTTT
J: TRBJ1-1
size: NA
V: TRBV9
D: TRBD1

CDR3: CASSLVFDRVAPRNGYTF
DNA: TGCGCCAGCAGCTTGGTCTTCGACAGGGTGGCCCCGAGGAATGGCTACACCTTC
J: TRBJ1-2
size: NA
V: TRBV5-1
D: TRBD1

CDR3: CASSPGQGNYGYTF
DNA: TGTGCCAGCAGCCCGGGACAGGGTAACTATGGCTACACCTTC
J: TRBJ1-2
size: few
V: TRBV13
D: TRBD1

CDR3: CASSLPGQGFFGYTF
DNA: TGTGCCAGCAGCCTTCCGGGACAGGGCTTTTTTGGCTACACCTTC
J: TRBJ1-2
size: NA
V: TRBV5-6
D: TRBD1

CDR3: CASSSRDTDTQYF
DNA: TGTGCCAGCAGTTCCCGGGACACAGATACGCAGTATTTT
J: TRBJ2-3
size: once
V: TRBV7-9
D: NA

CDR3: CASSTVDRPPQHF
DNA: TGTGCCAGCAGTACCGTAGACAGGCCGCCCCAGCATTTT
J: TRBJ1-5
size: NA
V: TRBV28
D: NA

CDR3: CASSLEPGRYGYTF
DNA: TGCGCCAGCAGCTTGGAACCGGGTCGCTATGGCTACACCTTC
J: TRBJ1-2
size: NA
V: TRBV5-1
D: NA

CDR3: CASSSFTDTQYF
DNA: TGTGCCAGCAGTTCCTTCACAGATACGCAGTATTTT
J: TRBJ2-3
size: NA
V: TRBV27
D: NA

CDR3: CSVGTGGNTGELFF
DNA: TGCAGCGTTGGGACAGGGGGTAACACCGGGGAGCTGTTTTTT
J: TRBJ2-2
size: NA
V: TRBV29-1
D: TRBD1